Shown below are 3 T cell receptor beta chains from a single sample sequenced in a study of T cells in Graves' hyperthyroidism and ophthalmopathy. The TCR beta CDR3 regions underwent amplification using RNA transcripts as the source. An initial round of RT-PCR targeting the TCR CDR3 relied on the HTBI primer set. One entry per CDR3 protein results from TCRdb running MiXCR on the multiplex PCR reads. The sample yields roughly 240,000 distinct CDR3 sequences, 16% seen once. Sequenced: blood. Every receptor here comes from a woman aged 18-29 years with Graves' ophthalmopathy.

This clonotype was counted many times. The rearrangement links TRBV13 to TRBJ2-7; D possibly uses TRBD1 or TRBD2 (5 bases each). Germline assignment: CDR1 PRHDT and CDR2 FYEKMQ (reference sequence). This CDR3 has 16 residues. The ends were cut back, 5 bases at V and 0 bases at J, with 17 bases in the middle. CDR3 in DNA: TGTGCCAGCAGCCGAGGACGGGGCTATAGCTCCTACGAGCAGTACTTC. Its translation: CASSRGRGYSSYEQYF.

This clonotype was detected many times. In DNA form, the CDR3 reads TGTGCCAGCAGCCAATATGGACAGGTACAAGAGACCCAGTACTTC. It is translated as CASSQYGQVQETQYF. The gene calls are TRBV11-3 and TRBJ2-5, with 7 bases identical to TRBD1. The CDR3 length is 15 residues. Germline V gene data show CDR1 as SGHNT and CDR2 as YENEEA. The junction had 8 bases not matched to a gene; V was cut back by 5 bases and J by 2 bases. The full variable domain, in which reference TRBV11-3 and TRBJ2-5 provide the parts outside the CDR3, is EAGVVQSPRYKIIEKKQPVAFWCNPISGHNTLYWYLQNLGQGPELLIRYENEEAVDDSQLPKDRFSAERLKGVDSTLKIQPAELGDSAVYLCASSQYGQVQETQYFGPGTRLLVL.

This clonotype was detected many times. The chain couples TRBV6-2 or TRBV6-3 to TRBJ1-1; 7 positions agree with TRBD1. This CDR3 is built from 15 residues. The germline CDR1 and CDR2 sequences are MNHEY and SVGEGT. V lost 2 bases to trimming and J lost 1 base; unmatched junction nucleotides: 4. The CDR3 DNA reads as TGTGCCAGCAGTTACCACAGGGGAACGAACACTGAAGCTTTCTTT. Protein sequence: CASSYHRGTNTEAFF.